The 5 T cell receptor beta chains listed next were all sequenced from one sample in a study of cytomegalovirus exposure and HLA in healthy donors. The PCR made use of 60 Vbeta and 13 Jbeta primers. This table comes from immunoSEQ multiplex PCR, and its TCRdb copy is limited to in-frame clones, with some not included. The sample carries 150,000 to 200,000 clones, 80% recorded once. What was sequenced was PBMCs. The receptors were gathered from a human donor in good health.

The chain joins TRBV5-5 to TRBJ2-7; TRBD2 matches 13 bases. The J segment lost 4 bases and the V segment lost 3 bases, leaving 7 bases of the junction unmatched. Germline V gives CDR1 SGHKS, CDR2 YYEKEE (reference sequence). This CDR3 region has 16 residues. CDR3 sequence (DNA): TGTGCCAGCAGCTCCCGAACTAGCGGGGGGGCTTACGAGCAGTACTTC. Translation gives CASSSRTSGGAYEQYF.

Comment on this clone: An end of the junction does not agree with germline; a read error may underlie this. The V and J genes are TRBV6-6 and TRBJ1-2, with D unresolved. The CDR3 spans 13 residues. Germline V CDR1 and CDR2: MNHNY, SVGAGI (reference sequence). CDR3 nucleotide sequence: TGTGCCAGCAGCCAGACACCTAATTATGGCTACACCTTC. Protein: CASSQTPNYGYTF.

The V and J genes are TRBV27 and TRBJ2-2; possibly TRBD1 for D (5 bases). Germline-derived CDR1 and CDR2 are MNHEY and SMNVEV (reference sequence). The CDR3 contains 14 residues. V was pared by 0 bases and J by 6 bases, with 8 bases between. CDR3 sequence: CASSLSKGAGELFF. The CDR3 DNA reads as TGTGCCAGCAGTTTATCGAAAGGGGCCGGGGAGCTGTTTTTT.

The table lists this clone with a count of one. J is TRBJ2-1 and V is TRBV28; 11 bases are shared with TRBD2. The CDR3 extends over 16 amino acids. Unmatched junction bases numbered 5, after V lost 5 bases and J lost 2 bases. Germline V gene lookup returns CDR1 MDHEN and CDR2 SYDVKM. CDR3 DNA: TGTGCCAGCAGTGAGATTAGCGGGGGGGCCTACAATGAGCAGTTCTTC. The encoded protein is CASSEISGGAYNEQFF.

The CDR3, as DNA: TGCGCCAGCAGTGACACGACGAATGGACAGGGCTCCTACAATGAGCAGTTCTTC. Amino acid sequence: CASSDTTNGQGSYNEQFF. The chain links TRBV10-2 to TRBJ2-1, with 8 bases that match TRBD1. Germline V gives CDR1 WSHSY, CDR2 SAAADI. V lost 3 bases and J lost 0; bases outside the gene matches: 10. The CDR3 is 18 amino acids.